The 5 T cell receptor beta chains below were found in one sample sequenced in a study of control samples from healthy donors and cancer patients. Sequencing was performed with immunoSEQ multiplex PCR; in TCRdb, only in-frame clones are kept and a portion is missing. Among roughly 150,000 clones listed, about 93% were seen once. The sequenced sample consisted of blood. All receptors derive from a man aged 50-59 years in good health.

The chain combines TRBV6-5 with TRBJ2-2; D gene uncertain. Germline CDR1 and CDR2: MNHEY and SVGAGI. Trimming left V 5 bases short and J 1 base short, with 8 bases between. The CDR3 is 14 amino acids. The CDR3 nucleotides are TGTGCCAGCAGTCCATACAGGAACACCGGGGAGCTGTTTTTT. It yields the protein CASSPYRNTGELFF.

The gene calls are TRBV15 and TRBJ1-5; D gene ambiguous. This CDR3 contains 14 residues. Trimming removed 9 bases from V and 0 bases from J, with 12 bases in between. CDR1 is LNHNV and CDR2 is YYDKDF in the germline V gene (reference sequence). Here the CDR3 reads CATREGYSNQPQHF. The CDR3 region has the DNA TGTGCCACGCGCGAGGGATATAGCAATCAGCCCCAGCATTTT.

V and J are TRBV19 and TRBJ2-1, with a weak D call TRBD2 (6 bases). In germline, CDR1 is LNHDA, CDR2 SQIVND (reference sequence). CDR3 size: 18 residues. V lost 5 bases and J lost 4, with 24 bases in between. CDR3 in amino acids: CASSPWGGGLAQYNEQFF. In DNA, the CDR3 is TGTGCCAGTAGTCCTTGGGGAGGAGGACTCGCCCAATACAATGAGCAGTTCTTC.

The CDR3 DNA is TGTGCCAGTACTCCGGGACAGGTCTCTGGAAACACCATATATTTT. This encodes CASTPGQVSGNTIYF. J is TRBJ1-3 and V is TRBV19; 8 bases align to TRBD1. Germline CDR1 is LNHDA and CDR2 is SQIVND (reference sequence). This CDR3 is built from 15 residues. The V and J ends lost 7 bases and 0 bases, in that order; junction bases with no gene match: 5.

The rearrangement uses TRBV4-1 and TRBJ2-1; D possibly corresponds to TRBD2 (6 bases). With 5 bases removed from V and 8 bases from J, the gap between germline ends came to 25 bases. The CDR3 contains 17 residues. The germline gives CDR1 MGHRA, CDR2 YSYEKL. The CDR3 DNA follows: TGCGCCAGCAGCTCGCCTGGGAGGACACCAACAAACGATGAGCAGTTCTTC. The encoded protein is CASSSPGRTPTNDEQFF.